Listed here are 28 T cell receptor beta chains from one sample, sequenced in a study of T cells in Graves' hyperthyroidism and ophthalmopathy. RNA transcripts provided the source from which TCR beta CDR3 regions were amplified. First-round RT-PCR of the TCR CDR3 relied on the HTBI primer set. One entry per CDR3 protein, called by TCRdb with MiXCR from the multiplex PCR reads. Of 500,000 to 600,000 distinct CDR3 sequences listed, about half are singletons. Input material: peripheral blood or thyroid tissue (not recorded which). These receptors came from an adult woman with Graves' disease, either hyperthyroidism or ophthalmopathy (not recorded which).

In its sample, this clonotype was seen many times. This chain's CDR3 is CASISDASSYNSPLHF. The CDR3 DNA reads TGTGCCAGCATTTCGGACGCGAGCTCCTATAATTCACCCCTCCACTTT. The rearrangement joins TRBV2 to TRBJ1-6; no clear D. Germline lookup yields CDR1 SNHLY and CDR2 FYNNEI. Trimming removed 7 bases at V and 0 bases at J, with 13 bases between. This CDR3 comprises 16 residues.

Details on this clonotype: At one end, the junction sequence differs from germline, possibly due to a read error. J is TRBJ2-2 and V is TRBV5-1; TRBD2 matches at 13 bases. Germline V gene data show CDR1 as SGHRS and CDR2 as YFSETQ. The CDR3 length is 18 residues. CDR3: CPRLAGGRVYANTGELFF. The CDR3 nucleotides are TGCCCCAGACTAGCGGGAGGCCGTGTGTACGCGAACACCGGGGAGCTGTTTTTT.

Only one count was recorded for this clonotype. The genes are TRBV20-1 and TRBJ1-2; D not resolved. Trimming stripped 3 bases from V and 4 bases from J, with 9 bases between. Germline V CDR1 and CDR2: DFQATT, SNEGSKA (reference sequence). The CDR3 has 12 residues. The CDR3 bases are TGCAGTGCTAGGTACGTCGCCTATGGCTACACCTTC. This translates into CSARYVAYGYTF.

The CDR3 DNA sequence: TGTGCCAGCACCGAAGGAACTAGCGGGAGCTACGAGCAGTACTTC. Amino acid sequence: CASTEGTSGSYEQYF. The chain uses TRBV7-9 and TRBJ2-7; 11 positions agree with TRBD2. Per the germline V gene, CDR1 is SEHNR and CDR2 is FQNEAQ (reference sequence). This CDR3 region has 15 residues. V lost 7 bases to trimming and J lost 3 bases; unmatched junction nucleotides: 8.

This CDR3 is CASSPQGPDNSPLHF. The CDR3 coding sequence is TGTGCCAGCAGCCCCCAGGGACCGGATAATTCACCCCTCCACTTT. The chain couples TRBV7-9 to TRBJ1-6, with D perhaps TRBD1 (5 bases). In germline, CDR1 is SEHNR, CDR2 FQNEAQ (reference sequence). The CDR3 covers 15 residues. V was shortened by 5 bases and J by 5 bases, with 13 bases between the two germline ends. The variable domain in full, completed from reference TRBV7-9 and TRBJ1-6, reads DTGVSQNPRHKITKRGQNVTFRCDPISEHNRLYWYRQTLGQGPEFLTYFQNEAQLEKSRLLSDRFSAERPKGSFSTLEIQRTEQGDSAMYLCASSPQGPDNSPLHFGNGTRLTVT.

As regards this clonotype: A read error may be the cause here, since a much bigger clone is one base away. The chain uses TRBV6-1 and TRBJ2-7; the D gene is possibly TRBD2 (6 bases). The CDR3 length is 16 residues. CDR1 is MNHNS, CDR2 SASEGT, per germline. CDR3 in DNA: TGTGCCAGCAGTCGCCCCCCGGCGGGGACCTTCTACGAGCAGTGCTTC. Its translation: CASSRPPAGTFYEQCF.

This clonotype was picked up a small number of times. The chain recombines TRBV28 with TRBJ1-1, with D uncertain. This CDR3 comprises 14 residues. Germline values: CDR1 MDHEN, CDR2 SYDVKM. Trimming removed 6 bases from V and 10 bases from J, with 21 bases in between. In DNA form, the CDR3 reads TGTGCCAGCAGCCTCCCTAGTTTGGCGTGGGGAGCTTTCTTT. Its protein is CASSLPSLAWGAFF.

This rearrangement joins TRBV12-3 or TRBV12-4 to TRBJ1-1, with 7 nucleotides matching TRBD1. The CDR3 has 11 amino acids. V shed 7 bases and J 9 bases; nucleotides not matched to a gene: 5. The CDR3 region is CASNLGGKAFF. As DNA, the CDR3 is TGTGCCAGCAACCTAGGGGGCAAAGCTTTCTTT.

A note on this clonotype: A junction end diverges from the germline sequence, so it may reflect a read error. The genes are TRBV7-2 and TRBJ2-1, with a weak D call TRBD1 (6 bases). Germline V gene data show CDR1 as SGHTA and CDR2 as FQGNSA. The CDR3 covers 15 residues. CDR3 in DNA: TGCGCCAGCAGCTTGGAATCGGACAGCCTCGGAGAGCAGTTCTTC. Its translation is CASSLESDSLGEQFF.

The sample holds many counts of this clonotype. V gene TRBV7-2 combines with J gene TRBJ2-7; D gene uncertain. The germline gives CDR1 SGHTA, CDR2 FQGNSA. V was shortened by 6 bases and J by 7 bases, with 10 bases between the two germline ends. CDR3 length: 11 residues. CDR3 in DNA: TGTGCCAGCAGTTACTATCGGGAGCAGTACTTC. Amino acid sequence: CASSYYREQYF. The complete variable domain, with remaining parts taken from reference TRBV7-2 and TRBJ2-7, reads GAGVSQSPSNKVTEKGKDVELRCDPISGHTALYWYRQSLGQGLEFLIYFQGNSAPDKSGLPSDRFSAERTGGSVSTLTIQRTQQEDSAVYLCASSYYREQYFGPGTRLTVT.

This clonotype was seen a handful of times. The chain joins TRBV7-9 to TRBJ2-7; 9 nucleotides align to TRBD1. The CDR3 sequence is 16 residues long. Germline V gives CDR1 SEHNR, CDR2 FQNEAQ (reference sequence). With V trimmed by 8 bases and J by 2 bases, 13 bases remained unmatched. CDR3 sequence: CASSYQSGTGTYEQYF. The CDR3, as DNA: TGTGCCAGCTCGTATCAATCCGGGACAGGGACCTACGAGCAGTACTTC.

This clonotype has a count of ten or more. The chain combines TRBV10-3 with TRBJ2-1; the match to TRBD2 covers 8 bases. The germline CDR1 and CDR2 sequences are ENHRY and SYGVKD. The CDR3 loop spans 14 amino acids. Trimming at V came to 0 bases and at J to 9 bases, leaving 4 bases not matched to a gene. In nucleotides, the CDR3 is TGTGCCATCAGTGAGTCAGCGGGAGAGGGTGAGCAGTTCTTC. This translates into CAISESAGEGEQFF.

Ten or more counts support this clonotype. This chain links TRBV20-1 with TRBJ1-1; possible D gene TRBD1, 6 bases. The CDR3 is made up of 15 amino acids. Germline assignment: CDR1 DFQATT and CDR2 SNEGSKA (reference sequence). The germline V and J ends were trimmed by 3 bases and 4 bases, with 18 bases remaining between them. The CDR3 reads CSASARGAYITEAFF. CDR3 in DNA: TGCAGTGCTAGCGCTCGGGGGGCGTATATCACTGAAGCTTTCTTT.

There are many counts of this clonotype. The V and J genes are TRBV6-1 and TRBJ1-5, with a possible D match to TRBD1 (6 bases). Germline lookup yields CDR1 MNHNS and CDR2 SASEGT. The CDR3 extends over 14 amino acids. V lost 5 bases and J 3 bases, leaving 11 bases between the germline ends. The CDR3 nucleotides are TGTGCCAGCAGTTCCTGGACAGCCAATCAGCCCCAGCATTTT. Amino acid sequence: CASSSWTANQPQHF.

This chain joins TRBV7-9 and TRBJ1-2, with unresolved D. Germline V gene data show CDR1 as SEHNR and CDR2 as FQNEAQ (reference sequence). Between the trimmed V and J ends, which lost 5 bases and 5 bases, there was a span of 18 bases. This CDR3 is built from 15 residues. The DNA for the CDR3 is TGTGCCAGCAGCCTATCGCCCAGGTTTGGGTATGGCTACACCTTC. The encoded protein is CASSLSPRFGYGYTF.

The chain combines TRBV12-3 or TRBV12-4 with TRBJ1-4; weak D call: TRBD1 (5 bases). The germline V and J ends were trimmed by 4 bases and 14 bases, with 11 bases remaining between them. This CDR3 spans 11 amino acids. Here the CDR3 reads CASSSTAALFF. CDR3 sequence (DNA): TGTGCCAGCAGTTCGACAGCGGCCCTGTTTTTT.

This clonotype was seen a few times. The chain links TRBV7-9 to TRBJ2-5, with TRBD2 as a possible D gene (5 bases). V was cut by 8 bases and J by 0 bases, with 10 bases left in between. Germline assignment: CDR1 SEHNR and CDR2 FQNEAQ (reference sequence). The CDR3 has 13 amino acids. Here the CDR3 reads CASGPGNQETQYF. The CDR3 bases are TGTGCCAGCGGCCCCGGGAACCAAGAGACCCAGTACTTC. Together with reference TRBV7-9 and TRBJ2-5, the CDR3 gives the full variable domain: DTGVSQNPRHKITKRGQNVTFRCDPISEHNRLYWYRQTLGQGPEFLTYFQNEAQLEKSRLLSDRFSAERPKGSFSTLEIQRTEQGDSAMYLCASGPGNQETQYFGPGTRLLVL.

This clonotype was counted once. The CDR3, as DNA: TGTGCCAGCAGCCTGGACTCGATAGATCAGCCCCAGCATTTT. Translation gives CASSLDSIDQPQHF. The V and J genes are TRBV7-2 and TRBJ1-5; D remains unclear. The germline V and J ends were trimmed by 5 bases and 5 bases, with 13 bases remaining between them. The CDR3 extends over 14 amino acids. Germline V gives CDR1 SGHTA, CDR2 FQGNSA.

The DNA of the CDR3 is TGTGCCACCAGCTACGACAGGGCGTCCGGTGGCTACACCTTC. Protein product: CATSYDRASGGYTF. V and J are TRBV15 and TRBJ1-2; 7 positions match TRBD1. The CDR3 has 14 residues. Germline CDR1 LNHNV, CDR2 YYDKDF (reference sequence). V lost 5 bases to trimming and J lost 7 bases; unmatched junction nucleotides: 10.

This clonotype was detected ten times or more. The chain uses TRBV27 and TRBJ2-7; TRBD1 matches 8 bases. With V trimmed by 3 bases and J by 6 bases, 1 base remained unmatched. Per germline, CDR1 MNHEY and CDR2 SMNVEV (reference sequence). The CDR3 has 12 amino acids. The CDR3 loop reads CASSFTGGEQYF. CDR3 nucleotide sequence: TGTGCCAGCAGTTTCACAGGGGGCGAGCAGTACTTC.

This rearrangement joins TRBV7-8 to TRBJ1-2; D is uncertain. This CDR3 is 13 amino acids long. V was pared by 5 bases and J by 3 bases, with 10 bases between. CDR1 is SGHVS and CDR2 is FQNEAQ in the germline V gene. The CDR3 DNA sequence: TGTGCCAGCAGCCCCCAGTACGACTATGGCTACACCTTC. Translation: CASSPQYDYGYTF.

The CDR3 coding sequence is TGTGCCAGCGACCCGGGACAGGGAAACACTGAAGCTTTCTTT. Amino acids: CASDPGQGNTEAFF. The chain links TRBV6-1 to TRBJ1-1, with TRBD1 matching 9 bases. The germline CDR1 and CDR2 sequences are MNHNS and SASEGT. CDR3 length equals 14 residues. V lost 8 bases and J lost 2; bases outside the gene matches: 6.

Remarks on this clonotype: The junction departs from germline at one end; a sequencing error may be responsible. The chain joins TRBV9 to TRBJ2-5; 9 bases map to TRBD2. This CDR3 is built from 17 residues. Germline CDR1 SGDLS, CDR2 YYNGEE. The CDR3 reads CANSSLVSGRGRETQYF. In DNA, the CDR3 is TGTGCCAACAGCTCTCTGGTTAGCGGGAGAGGGAGAGAGACCCAGTACTTC.

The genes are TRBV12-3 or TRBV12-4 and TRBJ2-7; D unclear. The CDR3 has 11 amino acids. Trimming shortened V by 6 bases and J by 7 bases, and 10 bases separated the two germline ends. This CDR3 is CASRGSTEQYF. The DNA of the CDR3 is TGTGCCAGCAGGGGCTCGACTGAGCAGTACTTC.

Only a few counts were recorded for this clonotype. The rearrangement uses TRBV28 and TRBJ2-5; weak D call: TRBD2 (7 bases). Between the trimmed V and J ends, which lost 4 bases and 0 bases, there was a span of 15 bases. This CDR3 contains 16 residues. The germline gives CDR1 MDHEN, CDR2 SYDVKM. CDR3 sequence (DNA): TGTGCCAGCAGTTCCTATAGGGGGGGCTACCAAGAGACCCAGTACTTC. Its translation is CASSSYRGGYQETQYF.

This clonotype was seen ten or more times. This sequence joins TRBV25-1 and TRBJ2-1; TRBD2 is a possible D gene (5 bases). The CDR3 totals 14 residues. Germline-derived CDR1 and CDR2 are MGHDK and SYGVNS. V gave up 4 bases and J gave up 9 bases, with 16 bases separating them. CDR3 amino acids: CASSVEGDVPEQFF. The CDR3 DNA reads TGTGCCAGCAGTGTAGAGGGTGACGTCCCTGAGCAGTTCTTC.

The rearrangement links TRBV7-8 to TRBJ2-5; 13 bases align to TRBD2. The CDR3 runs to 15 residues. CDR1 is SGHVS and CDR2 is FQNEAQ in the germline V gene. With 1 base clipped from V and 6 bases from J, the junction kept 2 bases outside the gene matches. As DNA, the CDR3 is TGTGCCAGCAGCTTAGGGACTAGCGGGAGTAAGACCCAGTACTTC. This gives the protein CASSLGTSGSKTQYF.

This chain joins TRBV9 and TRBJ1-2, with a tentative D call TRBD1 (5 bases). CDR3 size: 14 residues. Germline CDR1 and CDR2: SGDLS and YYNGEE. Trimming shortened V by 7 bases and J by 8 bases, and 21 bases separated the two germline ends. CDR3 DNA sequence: TGTGCCAGCGCCCAACGTAGGGGCAGCTCCGGCTACACCTTC. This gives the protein CASAQRRGSSGYTF. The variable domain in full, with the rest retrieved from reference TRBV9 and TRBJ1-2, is DSGVTQTPKHLITATGQRVTLRCSPRSGDLSVYWYQQSLDQGLQFLIQYYNGEERAKGNILERFSAQQFPDLHSELNLSSLELGDSALYFCASAQRRGSSGYTFGSGTRLTVV.